This entry lists 29 T cell receptor beta chains sequenced from one sample in a study of T cells in tuberculosis. Repertoires were generated with immunoSEQ multiplex PCR, while TCRdb's copy carries only in-frame clones and drops some. Of 88,000 or so clones in the sample, roughly 88% were seen once. Cells were sorted from thawed PBMC rested overnight and stained with GMM-loaded CD1B tetramer, viability dye and anti-CD3. The CD1B tetramers carried C32 glucose monomycolate purified from Rhodococcus equi. The sequencing input was CD1b-GMM tetramer-negative cells sorted from PBMCs. These TCRs come from an adult woman with latent tuberculosis.

This clone was counted once. The rearrangement links TRBV27 to TRBJ1-2, with D tentatively TRBD1 (5 bases). Trimming shortened V by 5 bases and J by 7 bases, and 11 bases separated the two germline ends. Germline assignment: CDR1 MNHEY and CDR2 SMNVEV (reference sequence). The CDR3 sequence is 12 residues long. The DNA of the CDR3 is TGTGCCAGCAGTCCCGGGACTTTTGGCTACACCTTC. Protein product: CASSPGTFGYTF.

The rearrangement joins TRBV10-3 to TRBJ2-2; D might be TRBD1 (6 bases). Trimming stripped 10 bases from V and 5 bases from J, with 17 bases between. The CDR3 spans 14 residues. Germline CDR1 reads ENHRY; CDR2 reads SYGVKD. Here the CDR3 DNA reads TGTGCCACCGTAAGGGGGAAGGGTACCGGGGAGCTGTTTTTT. Encoded protein: CATVRGKGTGELFF.

V is TRBV7-2 and J is TRBJ1-1; possibly TRBD1 for D (6 bases). Looked up from germline, CDR1 is SGHTA and CDR2 is FQGNSA. The V gene lost 4 bases and the J gene lost 3 bases, with 21 bases spanning the gap. CDR3 length: 17 amino acids. CDR3 coding DNA: TGTGCCAGCAGCTCCCCGGGCAGGGGAGGGAGTCACACTGAAGCTTTCTTT. It encodes CASSSPGRGGSHTEAFF.

V is TRBV5-1 and J is TRBJ2-1; D call uncertain. V was trimmed by 0 bases and J by 0 bases, leaving 7 bases between them. The V gene's germline CDR1 is SGHRS and CDR2 YFSETQ. The CDR3 runs to 15 residues. The DNA of the CDR3 is TGCGCCAGCAGCTTGGGAAGGAGCTCCTACAATGAGCAGTTCTTC. This sequence encodes CASSLGRSSYNEQFF.

The V and J genes are TRBV6-1 and TRBJ2-5, with D tentatively TRBD1 (5 bases). Germline assignment: CDR1 MNHNS and CDR2 SASEGT. The germline V and J ends were trimmed by 3 bases and 5 bases, with 16 bases remaining between them. The CDR3 spans 15 residues. In nucleotides, the CDR3 is TGTGCCAGCAGTGAGGGAAGCTACAAGGGGGAGACCCAGTACTTC. Its protein product is CASSEGSYKGETQYF.

This clone has more than one count but fewer than ten. The chain recombines TRBV27 with TRBJ2-7; D is possibly TRBD2 (5 bases). The CDR3 covers 14 residues. Trimming took off 1 base at V and 4 bases at J, with 11 bases between the two ends. CDR1 MNHEY and CDR2 SMNVEV come from the germline V gene (reference sequence). The CDR3 DNA sequence: TGTGCCAGCAGTTTATTTGTGGAGGCATACGAGCAGTACTTC. Amino acid sequence: CASSLFVEAYEQYF.

The rearrangement joins TRBV5-1 to TRBJ2-3, with D possibly matching TRBD2 (6 bases). The CDR3 extends over 19 amino acids. The V and J ends lost 3 bases and 1 base respectively, with 24 bases between them. Germline assignment: CDR1 SGHRS and CDR2 YFSETQ. CDR3 in DNA: TGCGCCAGCAGCTCGGGCTCGAGGAGGGCGACCCAACGCACAGATACGCAGTATTTT. Protein product: CASSSGSRRATQRTDTQYF.

The chain carries TRBV5-8 and TRBJ1-2, with D perhaps TRBD1 (5 bases). The CDR3 sequence is 14 residues long. The V end was cut by 0 bases, the J end by 4 bases, with 10 bases between. CDR1 and CDR2 from the germline V gene are SGHTS and YDEGEE. The CDR3 DNA follows: TGTGCCAGCAGCTTGGTTGAGGGACTCTATGGCTACACCTTC. Translation: CASSLVEGLYGYTF.

The chain recombines TRBV6-1 with TRBJ1-6; TRBD1 is a possible D gene (5 bases). The CDR3 consists of 14 residues. Deletions cut 1 base from V and 6 bases from J, with 7 bases between. Germline lookup yields CDR1 MNHNS and CDR2 SASEGT. CDR3 in amino acids: CASSEEDSNSPLHF. Here the CDR3 DNA reads TGTGCCAGCAGTGAAGAAGACAGTAATTCACCCCTCCACTTT.

The rearrangement uses TRBV5-1 and TRBJ2-1, with 10 positions matching TRBD2. The CDR3 extends over 17 amino acids. Per the germline V gene, CDR1 is SGHRS and CDR2 is YFSETQ. Trimming cost V 0 bases and J 12 bases; bases outside gene matches: 15. The CDR3, as DNA: TGCGCCAGCAGCTTGGCCCCGGCTAGCGGGGGAGCTACCGGGCAGTTCTTC. Residues: CASSLAPASGGATGQFF. Supplemented by reference TRBV5-1 and TRBJ2-1, the full variable domain reads KAGVTQTPRYLIKTRGQQVTLSCSPISGHRSVSWYQQTPGQGLQFLFEYFSETQRNKGNFPGRFSGRQFSNSRSEMNVSTLELGDSALYLCASSLAPASGGATGQFFGPGTRLTVL.

This chain uses TRBV19 with TRBJ2-1, with no clear D. With 1 base removed from V and 9 bases from J, the gap between germline ends came to 4 bases. The CDR3 is 11 residues long. Germline values: CDR1 LNHDA, CDR2 SQIVND (reference sequence). CDR3 in DNA: TGTGCCAGTAGTATAGGGCTTGAGCAGTTCTTC. It yields the protein CASSIGLEQFF.

This chain joins TRBV11-2 and TRBJ2-6; possibly TRBD1 for D (5 bases). The CDR3 has 15 residues. Trimming shortened V by 5 bases and J by 2 bases, and 10 bases separated the two germline ends. Germline V gene data show CDR1 as SGHAT and CDR2 as FQNNGV. CDR3 amino acids: CASSPGHAGANVLTF. DNA of the CDR3: TGTGCCAGCAGCCCAGGACATGCTGGGGCCAACGTCCTGACTTTC.

The rearrangement joins TRBV6-1 to TRBJ2-5; 10 bases are shared with TRBD1. In germline, CDR1 is MNHNS, CDR2 SASEGT. This CDR3 contains 13 residues. Germline trimming cut 10 bases from V and 4 bases from J; bases unmatched to any gene: 6. This CDR3 reads CATGQGVRETQYF. The CDR3 DNA sequence: TGTGCCACCGGACAGGGGGTGAGAGAGACCCAGTACTTC.

The chain links TRBV6-6 to TRBJ1-2, with a possible D match to TRBD1 (6 bases). There are 15 residues in the CDR3. CDR1 MNHNY and CDR2 SVGAGI come from the germline V gene (reference sequence). V lost 7 bases and J 7 bases, leaving 22 bases between the germline ends. This chain's CDR3 is CASTGRQEQQVGYTF. In DNA, the CDR3 is TGTGCCAGCACCGGAAGACAGGAGCAGCAGGTTGGCTACACCTTC.

This clone was counted at least ten times. This chain uses TRBV4-2 with TRBJ2-1, with D possibly being TRBD1 (5 bases). The germline V and J ends were trimmed by 4 bases and 10 bases, with 8 bases remaining between them. This CDR3 is 11 amino acids long. The germline gives CDR1 LGHNA, CDR2 YNFKEQ. This CDR3 is CASSLGAEQFF. In DNA form, the CDR3 reads TGTGCCAGCAGCCTAGGGGCGGAGCAGTTCTTC.

V usage is TRBV7-2 and J usage is TRBJ1-6; 7 bases are a match to TRBD1. Germline CDR1 reads SGHTA; CDR2 reads FQGNSA. The CDR3 sequence is 16 residues long. J gave up 8 bases and V 5 bases, and 12 bases lay outside the gene matches. CDR3 protein: CASSPSMGQIHSPLHF. The CDR3 DNA reads as TGTGCCAGCAGCCCCTCAATGGGACAGATTCATTCACCCCTCCACTTT.

This rearrangement joins TRBV9 to TRBJ1-1; no clear D gene. Germline lookup yields CDR1 SGDLS and CDR2 YYNGEE. Between the trimmed V and J ends, which lost 7 bases and 1 base, there was a span of 8 bases. The CDR3 loop spans 12 amino acids. CDR3 loop: CASSHGNTEAFF. The CDR3 region has the DNA TGTGCCAGCTCCCACGGGAACACTGAAGCTTTCTTT.

The J gene is TRBJ1-1, the V gene TRBV29-1; possible D gene TRBD1, 5 bases. Germline V gene sequence: CDR1 SQVTM, CDR2 ANQGSEA. The V end lost 4 bases, the J end lost 1 base, and 13 bases lay between the germline ends. This CDR3 has 14 residues. The CDR3 loop reads CSVGATRGNTEAFF. The CDR3 bases are TGCAGCGTTGGGGCTACAAGGGGGAACACTGAAGCTTTCTTT.

The chain links TRBV7-6 to TRBJ1-1, with D possibly TRBD1 on 6 matching bases. V dropped 5 bases and J dropped 2 bases, with 12 bases sitting between them. The CDR3 is 14 residues long. Germline V lookup: CDR1 SGHVS, CDR2 FNYEAQ. CDR3: CASSAGQHNTEAFF. In DNA, the CDR3 is TGTGCCAGCAGCGCTGGACAGCACAACACTGAAGCTTTCTTT.

The chain couples TRBV6-1 to TRBJ2-7, with D possibly TRBD2 on 5 matching bases. V lost 0 bases and J lost 4, with 13 bases in between. Germline-derived CDR1 and CDR2 are MNHNS and SASEGT. The CDR3 runs 15 residues. CDR3 loop: CASSEALAYLYEQYV. The DNA for the CDR3 is TGTGCCAGCAGTGAAGCGCTAGCCTACCTTTACGAGCAGTACGTC.

This chain connects TRBV28 to TRBJ2-7, with D possibly TRBD2 on 5 matching bases. Germline assignment: CDR1 MDHEN and CDR2 SYDVKM. CDR3 length: 12 residues. Trimming removed 3 bases from V and 7 bases from J, with 10 bases in between. The CDR3 reads CASSFEGEEQYV. CDR3 nucleotides: TGTGCCAGCAGTTTTGAGGGTGAAGAGCAGTACGTC.

The chain employs TRBV10-2 and TRBJ2-1; 8 positions match TRBD2. With V trimmed by 6 bases and J by 4 bases, 5 bases remained unmatched. The CDR3 covers 14 residues. CDR1 and CDR2 (germline): WSHSY, SAAADI. CDR3 in amino acids: CASRGGGPYNEQFF. In DNA form, the CDR3 reads TGCGCCAGCAGGGGCGGGGGGCCGTACAATGAGCAGTTCTTC.

The CDR3 DNA sequence: TGTGCCAGTACTCGGGACTCGAACACCGGGGAGCTGTTTTTT. It encodes CASTRDSNTGELFF. V and J are TRBV2 and TRBJ2-2, with D possibly matching TRBD2 (6 bases). The length of the CDR3 is 14 residues. Germline CDR1 SNHLY, CDR2 FYNNEI. V was pared by 9 bases and J by 0 bases, with 11 bases between.

The chain combines TRBV6-1 with TRBJ1-2, with D perhaps TRBD1 (5 bases). The CDR3 length is 11 residues. Germline V gene sequence: CDR1 MNHNS, CDR2 SASEGT. V was clipped by 6 bases and J by 5 bases, with 7 bases between them. CDR3 residues: CASSDRYGYTF. CDR3 sequence (DNA): TGTGCCAGCAGCGACAGATATGGCTACACCTTC.

Details on this clone: This specimen includes other DNA sequences encoding the same CDR3. The chain combines TRBV30 with TRBJ1-1; 8 positions agree with TRBD1. The V and J ends lost 3 bases and 8 bases, in that order; junction bases with no gene match: 5. Germline CDR1 is GTSNPN and CDR2 is SVGIG (reference sequence). The CDR3 has 12 residues. Written as DNA, the CDR3 is TGTGCCTGGAGCCCAGGGGGCACGGAAGCTTTCTTT. This translates into CAWSPGGTEAFF.

V and J are TRBV11-2 and TRBJ2-7; D is ambiguous. Germline V gene sequence: CDR1 SGHAT, CDR2 FQNNGV. The germline V and J ends were trimmed by 7 bases and 0 bases, with 16 bases remaining between them. The CDR3 runs 15 residues. The CDR3 DNA sequence: TGTGCCAGCACCCTTCATTACTCCGACTCCTACGAGCAGTACTTC. Its translation is CASTLHYSDSYEQYF.

The rearrangement uses TRBV5-4 and TRBJ2-5; D possibly corresponds to TRBD2 (5 bases). With 0 bases removed from V and 2 bases from J, the gap between germline ends came to 8 bases. The CDR3 totals 14 residues. The germline V gene encodes CDR1 SGHNT and CDR2 YYREEE (reference sequence). The CDR3 coding sequence is TGTGCCAGCAGCTTGGCGGGGATTCAAGAGACCCAGTACTTC. Residues: CASSLAGIQETQYF.

The J gene is TRBJ1-2, the V gene TRBV15; tentatively, D is TRBD1 (6 bases). Germline V gene sequence: CDR1 LNHNV, CDR2 YYDKDF (reference sequence). The ends were cut back, 5 bases at V and 8 bases at J, with 18 bases in the middle. The CDR3 loop spans 14 amino acids. CDR3: CATSSPRDQGGYTF. The CDR3 DNA follows: TGTGCCACCAGCTCCCCCCGGGACCAGGGGGGCTACACCTTC.

The chain couples TRBV10-2 to TRBJ1-1; D is uncertain. Trimming left V 4 bases short and J 0 bases short, with 12 bases between. This CDR3 is built from 15 residues. Germline values: CDR1 WSHSY, CDR2 SAAADI. The CDR3 spells CASSGGILMNTEAFF. The CDR3 region has the DNA TGCGCCAGCAGTGGTGGAATACTAATGAACACTGAAGCTTTCTTT.